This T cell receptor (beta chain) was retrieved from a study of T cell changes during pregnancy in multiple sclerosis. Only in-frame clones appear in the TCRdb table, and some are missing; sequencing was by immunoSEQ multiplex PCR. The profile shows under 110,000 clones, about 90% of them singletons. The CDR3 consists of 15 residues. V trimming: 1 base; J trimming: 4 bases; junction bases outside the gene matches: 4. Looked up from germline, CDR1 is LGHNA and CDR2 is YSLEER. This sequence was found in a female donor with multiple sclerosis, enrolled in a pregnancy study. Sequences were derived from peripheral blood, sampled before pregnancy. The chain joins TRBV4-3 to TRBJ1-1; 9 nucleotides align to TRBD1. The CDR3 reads CASSQVLGQGTEAFF. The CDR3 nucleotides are TGCGCCAGCAGCCAAGTTTTGGGACAGGGCACTGAAGCTTTCTTT.